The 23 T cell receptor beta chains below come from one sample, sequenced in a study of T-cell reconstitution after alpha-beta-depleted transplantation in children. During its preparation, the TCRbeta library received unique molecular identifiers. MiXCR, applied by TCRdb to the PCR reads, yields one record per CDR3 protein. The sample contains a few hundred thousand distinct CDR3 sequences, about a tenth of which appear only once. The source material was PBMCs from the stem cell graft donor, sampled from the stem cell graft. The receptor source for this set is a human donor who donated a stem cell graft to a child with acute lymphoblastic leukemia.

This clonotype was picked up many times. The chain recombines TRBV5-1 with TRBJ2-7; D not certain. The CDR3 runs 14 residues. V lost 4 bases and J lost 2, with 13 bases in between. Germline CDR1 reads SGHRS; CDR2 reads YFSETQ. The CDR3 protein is CASSPGSFAYEQYF. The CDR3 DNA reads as TGCGCCAGCAGCCCCGGCAGCTTTGCCTACGAGCAGTACTTC.

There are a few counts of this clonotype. This CDR3 reads CASSLVVVRDEQFF. The CDR3 nucleotides read TGCGCCAGCAGCTTGGTGGTGGTTAGAGATGAGCAGTTCTTC. V usage is TRBV5-1 and J usage is TRBJ2-1; D is uncertain. V was cut by 0 bases and J by 8 bases, with 12 bases left in between. This CDR3 spans 14 amino acids. Germline V gives CDR1 SGHRS, CDR2 YFSETQ.

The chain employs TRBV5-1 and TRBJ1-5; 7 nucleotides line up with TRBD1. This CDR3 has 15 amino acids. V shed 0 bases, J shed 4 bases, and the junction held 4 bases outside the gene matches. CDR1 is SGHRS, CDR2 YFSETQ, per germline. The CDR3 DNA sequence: TGCGCCAGCAGCTTGGGGGGACAGAATAATCAGCCCCAGCATTTT. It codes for CASSLGGQNNQPQHF.

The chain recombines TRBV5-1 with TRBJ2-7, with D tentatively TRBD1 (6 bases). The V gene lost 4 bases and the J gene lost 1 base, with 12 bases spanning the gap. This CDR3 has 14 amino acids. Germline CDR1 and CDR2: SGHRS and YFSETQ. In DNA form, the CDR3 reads TGCGCCAGCAGCATTCTACAGGGTTCCTACGAGCAGTACTTC. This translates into CASSILQGSYEQYF.

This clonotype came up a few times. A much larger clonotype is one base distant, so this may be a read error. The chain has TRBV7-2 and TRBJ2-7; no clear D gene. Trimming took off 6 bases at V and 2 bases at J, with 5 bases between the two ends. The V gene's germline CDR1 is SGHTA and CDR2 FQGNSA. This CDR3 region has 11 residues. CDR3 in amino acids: CASRSAYEQYF. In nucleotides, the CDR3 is TGTGCCAGCAGGTCCGCCTACGAGCAGTACTTC.

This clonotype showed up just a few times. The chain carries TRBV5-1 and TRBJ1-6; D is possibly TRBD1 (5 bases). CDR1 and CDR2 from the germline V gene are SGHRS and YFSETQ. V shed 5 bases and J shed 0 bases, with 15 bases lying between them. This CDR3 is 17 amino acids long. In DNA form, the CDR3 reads TGCGCCAGCAGTCAAGGGGTAACCAGCTCCTATAATTCACCCCTCCACTTT. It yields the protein CASSQGVTSSYNSPLHF.

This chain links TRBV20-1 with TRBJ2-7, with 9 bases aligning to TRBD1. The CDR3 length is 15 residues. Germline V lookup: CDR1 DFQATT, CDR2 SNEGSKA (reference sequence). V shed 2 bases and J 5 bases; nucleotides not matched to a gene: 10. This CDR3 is CSARRLGQGIDEQYF. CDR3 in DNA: TGCAGTGCTAGAAGGCTCGGACAGGGGATCGACGAGCAGTACTTC.

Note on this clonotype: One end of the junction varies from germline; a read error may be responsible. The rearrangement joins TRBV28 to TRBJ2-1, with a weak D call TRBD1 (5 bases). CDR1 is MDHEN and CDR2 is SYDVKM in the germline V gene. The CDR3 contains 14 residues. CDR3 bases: TGTGCCAGCAGTAAGGGGCTCACCTACAATGAGCGGTTCTTC. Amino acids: CASSKGLTYNERFF.

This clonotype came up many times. In DNA form, the CDR3 reads TGTGCCAGCAGCGCCGGGACTAGCGGGGGGATCTCCTACGAGCAGTACTTC. It encodes CASSAGTSGGISYEQYF. J is TRBJ2-7 and V is TRBV7-6; 15 positions agree with TRBD2. Germline V gene sequence: CDR1 SGHVS, CDR2 FNYEAQ. The CDR3 sequence is 17 residues long. With 5 bases clipped from V and 0 bases from J, the junction kept 5 bases outside the gene matches.

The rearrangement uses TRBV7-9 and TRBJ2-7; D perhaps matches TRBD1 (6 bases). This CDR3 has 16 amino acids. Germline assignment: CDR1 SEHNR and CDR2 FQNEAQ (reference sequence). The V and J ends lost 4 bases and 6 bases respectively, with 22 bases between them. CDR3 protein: CASSSPFTGLPSEQYF. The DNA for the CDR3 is TGTGCCAGCAGCTCCCCTTTTACAGGGTTGCCCAGCGAGCAGTACTTC. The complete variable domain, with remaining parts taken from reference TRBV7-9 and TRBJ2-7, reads DTGVSQNPRHKITKRGQNVTFRCDPISEHNRLYWYRQTLGQGPEFLTYFQNEAQLEKSRLLSDRFSAERPKGSFSTLEIQRTEQGDSAMYLCASSSPFTGLPSEQYFGPGTRLTVT.

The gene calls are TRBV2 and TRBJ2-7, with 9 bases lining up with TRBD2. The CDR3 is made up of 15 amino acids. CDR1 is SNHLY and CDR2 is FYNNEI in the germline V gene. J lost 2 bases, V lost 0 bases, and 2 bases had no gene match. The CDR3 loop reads CASSEASSGAYEQYF. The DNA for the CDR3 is TGTGCCAGCAGTGAAGCGTCTAGCGGGGCCTACGAGCAGTACTTC.

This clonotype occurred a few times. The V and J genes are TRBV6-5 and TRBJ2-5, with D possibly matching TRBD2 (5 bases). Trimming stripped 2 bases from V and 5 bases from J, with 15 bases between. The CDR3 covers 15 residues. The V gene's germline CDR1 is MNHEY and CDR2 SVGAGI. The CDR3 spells CASSYPREGRETQYF. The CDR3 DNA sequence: TGTGCCAGCAGTTACCCGAGGGAAGGCAGGGAGACCCAGTACTTC.

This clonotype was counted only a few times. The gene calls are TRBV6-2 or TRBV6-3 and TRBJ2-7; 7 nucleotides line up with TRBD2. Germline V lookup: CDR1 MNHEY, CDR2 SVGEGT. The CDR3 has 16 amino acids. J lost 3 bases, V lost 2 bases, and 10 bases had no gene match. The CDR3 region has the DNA TGTGCCAGCAGTTACATGCCCGGGAGGTCTGACTACGAGCAGTACTTC. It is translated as CASSYMPGRSDYEQYF.

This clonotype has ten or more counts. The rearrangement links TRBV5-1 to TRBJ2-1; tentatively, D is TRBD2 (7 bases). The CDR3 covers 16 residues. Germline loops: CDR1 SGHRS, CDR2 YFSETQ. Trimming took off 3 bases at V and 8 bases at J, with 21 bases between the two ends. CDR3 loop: CASSYSSGGRGDEQFF. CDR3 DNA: TGCGCCAGCAGCTATTCGTCGGGGGGCAGGGGAGATGAGCAGTTCTTC.

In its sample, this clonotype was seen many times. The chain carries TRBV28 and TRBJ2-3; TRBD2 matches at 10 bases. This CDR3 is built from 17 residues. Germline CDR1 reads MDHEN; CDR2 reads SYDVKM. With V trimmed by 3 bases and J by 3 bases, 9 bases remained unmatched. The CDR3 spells CASSFPRLAGVTDTQYF. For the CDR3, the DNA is TGTGCCAGCAGTTTCCCTAGGCTAGCGGGAGTGACAGATACGCAGTATTTT.

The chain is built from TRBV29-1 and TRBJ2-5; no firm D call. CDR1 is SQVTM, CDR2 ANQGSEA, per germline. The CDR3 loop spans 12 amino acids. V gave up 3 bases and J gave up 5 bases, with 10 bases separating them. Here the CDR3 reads CSVDALQETQYF. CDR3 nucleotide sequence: TGCAGCGTTGACGCTCTTCAGGAGACCCAGTACTTC. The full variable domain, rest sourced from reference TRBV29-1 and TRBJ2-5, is SAVISQKPSRDICQRGTSLTIQCQVDSQVTMMFWYRQQPGQSLTLIATANQGSEATYESGFVIDKFPISRPNLTFSTLTVSNMSPEDSSIYLCSVDALQETQYFGPGTRLLVL.

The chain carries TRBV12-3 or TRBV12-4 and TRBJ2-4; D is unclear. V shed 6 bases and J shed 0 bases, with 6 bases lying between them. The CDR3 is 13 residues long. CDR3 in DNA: TGTGCCAGCAGCATTACAGCCAAAAACATTCAGTACTTC. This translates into CASSITAKNIQYF.

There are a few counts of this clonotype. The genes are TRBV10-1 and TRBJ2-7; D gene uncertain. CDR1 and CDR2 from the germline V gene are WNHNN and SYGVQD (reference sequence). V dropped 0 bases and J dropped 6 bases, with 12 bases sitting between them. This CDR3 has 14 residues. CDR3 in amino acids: CASSESGGSGEQYF. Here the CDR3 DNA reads TGCGCCAGCAGTGAGTCTGGCGGTTCGGGCGAGCAGTACTTC.

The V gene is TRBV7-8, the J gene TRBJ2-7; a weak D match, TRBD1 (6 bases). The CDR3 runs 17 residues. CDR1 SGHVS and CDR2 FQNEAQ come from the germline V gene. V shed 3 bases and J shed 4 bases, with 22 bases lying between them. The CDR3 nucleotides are TGTGCCAGCAGCTTGGGGGCAACTACACGAAGGGGATACGAGCAGTACTTC. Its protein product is CASSLGATTRRGYEQYF. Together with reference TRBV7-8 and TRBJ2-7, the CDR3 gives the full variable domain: GAGVSQSPRYKVAKRGQDVALRCDPISGHVSLFWYQQALGQGPEFLTYFQNEAQLDKSGLPSDRFFAERPEGSVSTLKIQRTQQEDSAVYLCASSLGATTRRGYEQYFGPGTRLTVT.

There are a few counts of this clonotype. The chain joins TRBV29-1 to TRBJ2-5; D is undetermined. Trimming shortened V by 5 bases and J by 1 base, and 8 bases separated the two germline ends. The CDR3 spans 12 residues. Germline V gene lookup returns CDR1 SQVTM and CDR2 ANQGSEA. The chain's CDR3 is CSVSTGQETQYF. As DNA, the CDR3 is TGCAGCGTTTCTACTGGCCAAGAGACCCAGTACTTC.

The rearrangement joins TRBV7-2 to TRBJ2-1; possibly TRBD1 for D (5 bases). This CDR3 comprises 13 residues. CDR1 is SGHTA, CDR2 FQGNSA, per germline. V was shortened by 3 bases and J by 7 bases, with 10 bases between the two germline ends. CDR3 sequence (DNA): TGTGCCAGCAGCTTCGGCAGGGCGAATGAGCAGTTCTTC. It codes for CASSFGRANEQFF.

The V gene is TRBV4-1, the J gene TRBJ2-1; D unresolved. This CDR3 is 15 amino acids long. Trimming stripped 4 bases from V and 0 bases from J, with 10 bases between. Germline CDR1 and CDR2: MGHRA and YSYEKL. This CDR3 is CASSPSVDSYNEQFF. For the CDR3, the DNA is TGCGCCAGCAGCCCTTCAGTAGACTCCTACAATGAGCAGTTCTTC.

The CDR3 DNA sequence: TGTGCCAGCAGCCAAGAGCGGGGAGCAGCAGATACGCAGTATTTT. It codes for CASSQERGAADTQYF. The chain is built from TRBV3-1 and TRBJ2-3; possibly TRBD2 for D (6 bases). Looked up from germline, CDR1 is LGHDT and CDR2 is YNNKEL (reference sequence). The CDR3 has 15 amino acids. The V gene lost 0 bases and the J gene lost 4 bases, with 11 bases spanning the gap.